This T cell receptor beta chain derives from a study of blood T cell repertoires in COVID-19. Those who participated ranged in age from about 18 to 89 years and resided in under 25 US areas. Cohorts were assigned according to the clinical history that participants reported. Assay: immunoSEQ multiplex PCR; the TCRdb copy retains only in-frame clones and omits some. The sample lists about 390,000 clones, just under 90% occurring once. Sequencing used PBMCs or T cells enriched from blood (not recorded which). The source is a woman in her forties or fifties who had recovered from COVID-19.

In DNA form, the CDR3 reads TGTGCCAGCAGGGGGAGTATCGGGGGGTCGGAGACCCAGTACTTC. Its translation is CASRGSIGGSETQYF. The chain is built from TRBV27 and TRBJ2-5, with 7 bases lining up with TRBD2. After removal of 6 bases from V and 5 bases from J, the junction contained 12 bases not matched to a gene. CDR1 MNHEY and CDR2 SMNVEV come from the germline V gene (reference sequence). The CDR3 consists of 15 residues.